The clone carrying this TCR beta chain was observed a few times. Its antigen is currently unknown. This sample stems from a study of tumor-infiltrating lymphocytes in primary liver carcinoma. A constant-region primer served to make TCR beta cDNA from approximately 490 ng total RNA. Three-round nested multiplex PCR performed with slightly modified ARM-PCR produced the TCR beta libraries. The first two PCR rounds used TRBV1-TRBV30 forward primers with a C-beta reverse primer, about 10 cycles each. TCRdb reprocessed the multiplex PCR reads via MiXCR and lists one record per CDR3 protein. This sample carries roughly 180,000 distinct CDR3 sequences, about 60% of them seen once, and the ten largest clones take 70% to 80%. The authors took blood RNA from unsorted whole blood and also extracted germline DNA. Overall study findings and caveats: Tumor specimens were characterized by a significantly higher top-250-clone fraction than blood (p = 0.039). In tumor-adjacent and tumor-blood pairs, overlap was lower than in tumor region pairs.

Germline assignment: CDR1 MNHEY and CDR2 SVGAGI. This CDR3 has 14 amino acids. V was cut by 3 bases and J by 7 bases, with 15 bases left in between. The gene calls are TRBV6-5 and TRBJ1-1, with D tentatively TRBD1 (5 bases). Sequences were obtained from peripheral blood. The clonotype originates from a man in his forties with primary liver carcinoma and hepatitis B virus infection. This CDR3 is CASSYSWGSNEAFF. The CDR3 DNA is TGTGCCAGCAGTTATTCGTGGGGGAGCAATGAAGCTTTCTTT.